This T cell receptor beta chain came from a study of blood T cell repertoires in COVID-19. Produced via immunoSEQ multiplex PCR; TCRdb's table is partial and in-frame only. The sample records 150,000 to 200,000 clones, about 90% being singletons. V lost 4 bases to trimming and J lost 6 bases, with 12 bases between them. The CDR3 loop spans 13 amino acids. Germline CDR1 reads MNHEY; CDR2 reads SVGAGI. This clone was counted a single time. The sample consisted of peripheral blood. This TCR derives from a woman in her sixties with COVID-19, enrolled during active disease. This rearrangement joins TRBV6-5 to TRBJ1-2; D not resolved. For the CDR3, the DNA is TGTGCCAGCAGTTTACACAGACCCGATGGCTACACCTTC. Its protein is CASSLHRPDGYTF.